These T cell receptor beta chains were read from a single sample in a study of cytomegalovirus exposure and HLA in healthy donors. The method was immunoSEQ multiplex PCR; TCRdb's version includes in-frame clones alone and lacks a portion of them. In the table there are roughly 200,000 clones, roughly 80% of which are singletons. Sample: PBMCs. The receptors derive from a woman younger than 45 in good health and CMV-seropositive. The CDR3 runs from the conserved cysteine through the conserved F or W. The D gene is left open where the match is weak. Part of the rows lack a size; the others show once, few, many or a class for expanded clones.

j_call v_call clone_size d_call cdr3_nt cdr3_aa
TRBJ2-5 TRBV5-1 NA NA TGCGCCAGCAGCTTGGGCGGGATAGAGACCCAGTACTTC CASSLGGIETQYF
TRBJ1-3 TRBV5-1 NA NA TGCGCCAGCAGCCCGCAGGGTGGCGGAAACACCATATATTTT CASSPQGGGNTIYF
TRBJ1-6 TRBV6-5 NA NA TGTGCCAGCAGTAATTCAGGGCTTTATTCACCCCTCCACTTT CASSNSGLYSPLHF
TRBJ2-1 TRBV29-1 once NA TGCAGCGTTGAAGAGGCGGTCAATGAGCAGTTCTTC CSVEEAVNEQFF
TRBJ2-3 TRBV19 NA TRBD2 TGTGCCAGTGGAACTAGCGGGAGTCCCTTAGATACGCAGTATTTT CASGTSGSPLDTQYF
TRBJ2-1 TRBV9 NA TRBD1 TGTGCCAGCAGCGACCGGACAGGGCACAATGAGCAGTTCTTC CASSDRTGHNEQFF
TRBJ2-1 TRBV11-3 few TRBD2 TGTGCCAGCAGCTTACAGGGACTAGCGTCCAATGAGCAGTTCTTC CASSLQGLASNEQFF
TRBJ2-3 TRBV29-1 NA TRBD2 TGCAGCGTCCGCGGGACTAGCGGGGATGGAGATACGCAGTATTTT CSVRGTSGDGDTQYF
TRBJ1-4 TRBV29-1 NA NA TGCAGCGGGCAGGCAACTAATGAAAAACTGTTTTTT CSGQATNEKLFF
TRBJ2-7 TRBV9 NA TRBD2 TGTGCCAGCAGCGTAGGATCAGCGGGAGGGTTCTACGAGCAGTACTTC CASSVGSAGGFYEQYF
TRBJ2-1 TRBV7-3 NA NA TGTGCCAGCAGCCACCTGCCGAGGGTAGAGGCGGGGCCCTACAATGAGCAGTTCTTC CASSHLPRVEAGPYNEQFF
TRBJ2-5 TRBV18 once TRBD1 TGTGCCAGCTCACCACGGGACAGGGGGCCTGAGACCCAGTACTTC CASSPRDRGPETQYF
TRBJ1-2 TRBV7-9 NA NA TGTGCCAGCGGCCGCGGGGTGACTAACTATGGCTACACCTTC CASGRGVTNYGYTF
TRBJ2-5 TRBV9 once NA TGTGCCAGCAGCGTAGGGAACAGGGATGAGACCCAGTACTTC CASSVGNRDETQYF
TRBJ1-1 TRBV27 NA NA TGTGCCAGCAGCTTCTACAGGAACACTGAAGCTTTCTTT CASSFYRNTEAFF
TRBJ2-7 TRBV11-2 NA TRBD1 TGTGCCAGCAGCTGGACAGGGGCGGCCACCCGTGGGCCCGAGCAGTACTTC CASSWTGAATRGPEQYF
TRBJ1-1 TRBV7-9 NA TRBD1 TGTGCCAGCAGCCCTCAGGGGGTAAACACTGAAGCTTTCTTT CASSPQGVNTEAFF
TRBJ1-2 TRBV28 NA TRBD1 TGTGCCAGCAGTCTACCGGGACAGGGCCTCTATGGCTACACCTTC CASSLPGQGLYGYTF
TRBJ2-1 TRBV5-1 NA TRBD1 TGCGCCAGCAGTGAGGACAGGAGCTCCTACAATGAGCAGTTCTTC CASSEDRSSYNEQFF
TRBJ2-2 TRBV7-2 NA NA TGTGCCAGCAGCTTGATACAGGGTTCGCGCACCGGGGAGCTGTTTTTT CASSLIQGSRTGELFF
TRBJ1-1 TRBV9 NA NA TGTGCCAGCAGCCCCCAACAGGGCTACACTGAAGCTTTCTTT CASSPQQGYTEAFF
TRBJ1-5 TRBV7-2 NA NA TGTGCCAGCAGCTTAGCGCCAGGGGTGGGTCAGCCCCAGCATTTT CASSLAPGVGQPQHF
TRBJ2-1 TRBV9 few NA TGTGCCAGCAGCGTCGGACAGCTCTACAATGAGCAGTTCTTC CASSVGQLYNEQFF
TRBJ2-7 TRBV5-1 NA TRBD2 TGCGCCAGCAGCTTGGTCGGTAGCGGGGGCCACTTCTCCTACGAGCAGTACTTC CASSLVGSGGHFSYEQYF
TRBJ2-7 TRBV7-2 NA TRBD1 TGTGCCAGCAGCTCCGTCGGGACAGAGTCCTACGAGCAGTACTTC CASSSVGTESYEQYF
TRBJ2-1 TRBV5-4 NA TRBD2 TGTGCCAGCAGCTTGGGCGGGAGGGATGGGCAGTTCTTC CASSLGGRDGQFF
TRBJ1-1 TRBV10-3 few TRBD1 TGTGCCATCAGTCGACAGGGGAACACTGAAGCTTTCTTT CAISRQGNTEAFF
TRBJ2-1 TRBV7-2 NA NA TGTGCCAGCAGCCTCCCCCGGAGGGGCTTCGGGCAGTTCTTC CASSLPRRGFGQFF
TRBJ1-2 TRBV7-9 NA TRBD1 TGTGCCAGCAGCTTAGTGTGGGACAGGGTCGTCTATGGCTACACCTTC CASSLVWDRVVYGYTF
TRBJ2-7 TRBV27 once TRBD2 TGTGCCAGCAGTCCGCTCCTCCTAGCTGGACTAGATTCGTTCGAGCAGTACTTC CASSPLLLAGLDSFEQYF
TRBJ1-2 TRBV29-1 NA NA TGCAGCGTCGGGACAACGATGGGCTATGGCTACACCTTC CSVGTTMGYGYTF
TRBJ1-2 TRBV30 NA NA TGTGCCTGGACCCCAGGTGGACAGGGCTACACCTTC CAWTPGGQGYTF
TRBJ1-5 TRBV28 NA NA TGTGCCAGCAGTTCAGAAGAGCCCCAGCATTTT CASSSEEPQHF
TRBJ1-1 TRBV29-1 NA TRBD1 TGCAGCGTTGACAGAGACAGGGCGAACACTGAAGCTTTCTTT CSVDRDRANTEAFF
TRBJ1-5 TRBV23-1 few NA TGCGCCAGCAGTCGGCTGGGGACACCAAGACATCAGCCCCAGCATTTT CASSRLGTPRHQPQHF
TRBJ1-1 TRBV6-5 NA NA TGTGCCAGCAGTTACTCGACAGGGAACACTGAAGCTTTCTTT CASSYSTGNTEAFF
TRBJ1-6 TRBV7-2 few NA TGTGCCAGCAGCATTCGGGGGAGTACCGCACCCCTCCACTTT CASSIRGSTAPLHF
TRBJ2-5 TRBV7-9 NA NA TGTGCCAGCAGCTTGGCGGGTGGGTGGGAGTACTTC CASSLAGGWEYF
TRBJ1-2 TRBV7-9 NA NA TGTGCCAGCAGCTTAGCGGGAGACAAGAACTATGGCTACACCTTC CASSLAGDKNYGYTF
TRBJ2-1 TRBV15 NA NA TGTGCCACCAGCAGAGGAGGGGGCTCCTACAATGAGCAGTTCTTC CATSRGGGSYNEQFF
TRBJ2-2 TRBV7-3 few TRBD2 TGTGCCAGCAGCTTGACTAGCTTGAGCGGGGAGCTGTTTTTT CASSLTSLSGELFF
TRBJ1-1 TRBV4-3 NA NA TGCGCCAGCAGCCAAGGGTCACATATGGTGCAAGACACTGAAGCTTTCTTT CASSQGSHMVQDTEAFF
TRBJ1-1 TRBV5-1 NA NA TGCGCCAGCAGCTCCATGCCCCAGATTAACACTGAAGCTTTCTTT CASSSMPQINTEAFF
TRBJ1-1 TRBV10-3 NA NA TGTGCCATCAGCCAACAGGGTAGGGCCACTGAAGCTTTCTTT CAISQQGRATEAFF
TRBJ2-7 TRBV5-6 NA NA TGTGCCAGCAGCGAAAAAGGGGATGCCCACTACGAGCAGTACTTC CASSEKGDAHYEQYF
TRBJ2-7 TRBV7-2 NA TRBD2 TGTGCCAGCAGCGGTCGGGGGGGGTACGAGCAGTACTTC CASSGRGGYEQYF